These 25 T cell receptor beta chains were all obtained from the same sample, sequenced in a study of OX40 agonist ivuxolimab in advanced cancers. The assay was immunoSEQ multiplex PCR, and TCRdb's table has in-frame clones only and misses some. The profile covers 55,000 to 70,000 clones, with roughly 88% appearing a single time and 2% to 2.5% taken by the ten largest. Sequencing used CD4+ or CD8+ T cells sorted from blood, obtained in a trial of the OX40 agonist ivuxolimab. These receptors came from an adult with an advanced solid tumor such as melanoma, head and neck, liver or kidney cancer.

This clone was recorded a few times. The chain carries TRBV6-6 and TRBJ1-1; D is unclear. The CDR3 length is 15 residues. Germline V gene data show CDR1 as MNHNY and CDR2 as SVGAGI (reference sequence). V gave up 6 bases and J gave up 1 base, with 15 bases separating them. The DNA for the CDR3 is TGTGCCAGCAGCGAACGAGGGTCGAAGAACACTGAAGCTTTCTTT. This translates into CASSERGSKNTEAFF.

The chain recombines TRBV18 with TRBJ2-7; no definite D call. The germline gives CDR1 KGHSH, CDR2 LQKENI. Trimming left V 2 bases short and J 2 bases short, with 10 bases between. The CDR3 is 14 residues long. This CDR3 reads CASSPGVTAYEQYF. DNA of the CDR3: TGTGCCAGCTCACCAGGGGTCACCGCCTACGAGCAGTACTTC. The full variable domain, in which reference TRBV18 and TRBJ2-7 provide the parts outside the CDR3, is NAGVMQNPRHLVRRRGQEARLRCSPMKGHSHVYWYRQLPEEGLKFMVYLQKENIIDESGMPKERFSAEFPKEGPSILRIQQVVRGDSAAYFCASSPGVTAYEQYFGPGTRLTVT.

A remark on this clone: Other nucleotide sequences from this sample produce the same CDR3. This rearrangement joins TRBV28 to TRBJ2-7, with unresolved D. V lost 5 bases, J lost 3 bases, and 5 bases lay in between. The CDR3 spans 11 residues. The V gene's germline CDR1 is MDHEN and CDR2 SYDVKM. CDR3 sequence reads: CASSSHYEQYF. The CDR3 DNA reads TGTGCCAGCAGTAGCCACTACGAGCAGTACTTC.

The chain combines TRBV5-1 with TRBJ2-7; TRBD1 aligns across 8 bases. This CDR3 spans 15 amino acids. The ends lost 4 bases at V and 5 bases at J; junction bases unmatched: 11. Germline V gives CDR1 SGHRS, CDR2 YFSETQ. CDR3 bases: TGCGCCAGCAGCAAAGACAGGGGCAGGGTAGACGAGCAGTACTTC. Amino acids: CASSKDRGRVDEQYF.

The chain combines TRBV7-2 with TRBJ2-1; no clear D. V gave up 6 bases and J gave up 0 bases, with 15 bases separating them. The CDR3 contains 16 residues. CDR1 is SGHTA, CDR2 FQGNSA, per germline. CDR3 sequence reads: CASSPYGRNSYNEQFF. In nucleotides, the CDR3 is TGTGCCAGCAGTCCCTACGGAAGAAACTCCTACAATGAGCAGTTCTTC.

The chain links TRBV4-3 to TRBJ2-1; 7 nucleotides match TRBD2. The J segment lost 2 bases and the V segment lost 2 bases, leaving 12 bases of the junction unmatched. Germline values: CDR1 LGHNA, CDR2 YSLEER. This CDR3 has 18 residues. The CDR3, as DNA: TGCGCCAGCAGCCAAAAGCCGGCTCGCGGGGGTGCCTACAATGAGCAGTTCTTC. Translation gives CASSQKPARGGAYNEQFF.

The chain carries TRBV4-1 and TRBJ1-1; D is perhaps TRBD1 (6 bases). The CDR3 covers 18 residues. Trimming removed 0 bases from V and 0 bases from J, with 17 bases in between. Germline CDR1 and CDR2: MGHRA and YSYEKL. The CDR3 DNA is TGCGCCAGCAGCCAAGAGGGCAGGGGCACCACCATGAACACTGAAGCTTTCTTT. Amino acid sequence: CASSQEGRGTTMNTEAFF.

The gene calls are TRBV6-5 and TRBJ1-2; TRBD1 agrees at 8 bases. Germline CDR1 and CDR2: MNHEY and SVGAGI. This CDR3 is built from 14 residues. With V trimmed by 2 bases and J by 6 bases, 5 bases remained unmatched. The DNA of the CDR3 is TGTGCCAGCAGTTACCGGACAGGGCTACATGGCTACACCTTC. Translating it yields CASSYRTGLHGYTF.

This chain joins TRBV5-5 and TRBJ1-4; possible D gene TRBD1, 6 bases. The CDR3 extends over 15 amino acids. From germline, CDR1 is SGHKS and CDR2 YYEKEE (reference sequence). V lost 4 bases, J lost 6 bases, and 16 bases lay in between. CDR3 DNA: TGTGCCAGCAGCACTCAGGGGTGGGGTTATGAAAAACTGTTTTTT. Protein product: CASSTQGWGYEKLFF.

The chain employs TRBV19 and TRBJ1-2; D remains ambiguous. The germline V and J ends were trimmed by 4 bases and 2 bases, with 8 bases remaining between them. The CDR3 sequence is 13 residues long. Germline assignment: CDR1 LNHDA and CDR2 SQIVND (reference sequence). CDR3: CASSTRPNYGYTF. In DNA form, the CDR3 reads TGTGCCAGTAGTACACGTCCCAACTATGGCTACACCTTC.

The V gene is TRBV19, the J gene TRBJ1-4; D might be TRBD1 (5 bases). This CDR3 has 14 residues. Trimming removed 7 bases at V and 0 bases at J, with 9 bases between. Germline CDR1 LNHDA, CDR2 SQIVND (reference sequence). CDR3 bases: TGTGCCAGTACGGAGGGGTCAACTAATGAAAAACTGTTTTTT. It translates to CASTEGSTNEKLFF.

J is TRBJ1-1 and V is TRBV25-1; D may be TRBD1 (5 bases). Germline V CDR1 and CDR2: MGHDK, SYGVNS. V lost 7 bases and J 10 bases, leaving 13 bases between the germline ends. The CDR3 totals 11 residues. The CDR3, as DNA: TGTGCCAGCACCCAGGGCTCTTCAGCTTTCTTT. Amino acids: CASTQGSSAFF.

CDR3 protein: CSAREPSGLHF. In DNA form, the CDR3 reads TGCAGTGCTAGGGAACCCTCGGGCCTCCACTTT. The genes are TRBV20-1 and TRBJ1-6; unclear D gene. The V end lost 3 bases, the J end lost 15 bases, and 12 bases lay between the germline ends. The CDR3 sequence is 11 residues long. Germline CDR1 reads DFQATT; CDR2 reads SNEGSKA (reference sequence).

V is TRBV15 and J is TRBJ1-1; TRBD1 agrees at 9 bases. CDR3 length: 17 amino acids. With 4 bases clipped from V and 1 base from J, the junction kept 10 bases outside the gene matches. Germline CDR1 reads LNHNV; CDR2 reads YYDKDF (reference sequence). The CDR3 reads CATSTGTGRVSNTEAFF. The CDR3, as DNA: TGTGCCACCAGCACCGGGACAGGGAGGGTCTCGAACACTGAAGCTTTCTTT.

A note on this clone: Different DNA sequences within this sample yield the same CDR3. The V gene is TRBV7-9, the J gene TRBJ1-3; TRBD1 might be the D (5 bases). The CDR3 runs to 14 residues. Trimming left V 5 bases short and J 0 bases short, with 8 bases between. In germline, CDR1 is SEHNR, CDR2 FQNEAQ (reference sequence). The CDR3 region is CASSPGNSGNTIYF. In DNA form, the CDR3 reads TGTGCCAGCAGCCCAGGGAACTCTGGAAACACCATATATTTT.

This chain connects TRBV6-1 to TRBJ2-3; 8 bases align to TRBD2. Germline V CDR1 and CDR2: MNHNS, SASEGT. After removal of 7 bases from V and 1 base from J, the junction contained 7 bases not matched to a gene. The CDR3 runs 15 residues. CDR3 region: CASNLAGGRTDTQYF. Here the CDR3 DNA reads TGTGCCAGCAACCTGGCGGGGGGCCGCACAGATACGCAGTATTTT.

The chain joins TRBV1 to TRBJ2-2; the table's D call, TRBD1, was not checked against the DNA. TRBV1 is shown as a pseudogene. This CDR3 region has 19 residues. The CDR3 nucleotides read TGCACCAGCAGCCAAGAGATGATGGGCAGGGTCTATGACACCGGGGAGCTGTTTTTT. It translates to CTSSQEMMGRVYDTGELFF.

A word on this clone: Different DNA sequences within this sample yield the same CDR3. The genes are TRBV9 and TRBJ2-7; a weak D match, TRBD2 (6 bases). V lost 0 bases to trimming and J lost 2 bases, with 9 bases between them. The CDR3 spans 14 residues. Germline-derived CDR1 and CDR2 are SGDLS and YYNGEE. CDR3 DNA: TGTGCCAGCAGCGTAGATTGGGGGGCCTACGAGCAGTACTTC. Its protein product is CASSVDWGAYEQYF.

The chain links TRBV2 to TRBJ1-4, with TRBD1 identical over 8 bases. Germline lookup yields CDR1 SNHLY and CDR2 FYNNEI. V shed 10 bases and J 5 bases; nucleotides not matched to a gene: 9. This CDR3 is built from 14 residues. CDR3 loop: CATGARTGNEKLFF. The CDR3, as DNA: TGTGCCACAGGAGCTAGGACAGGGAATGAAAAACTGTTTTTT.

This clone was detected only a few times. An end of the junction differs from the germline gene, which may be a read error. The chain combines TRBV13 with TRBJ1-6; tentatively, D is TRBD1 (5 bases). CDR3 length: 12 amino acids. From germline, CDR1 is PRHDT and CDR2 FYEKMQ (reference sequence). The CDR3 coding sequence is TGTGCCAGCAGCTCGCGAGGGGAGGGACTGTACTTT. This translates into CASSSRGEGLYF.

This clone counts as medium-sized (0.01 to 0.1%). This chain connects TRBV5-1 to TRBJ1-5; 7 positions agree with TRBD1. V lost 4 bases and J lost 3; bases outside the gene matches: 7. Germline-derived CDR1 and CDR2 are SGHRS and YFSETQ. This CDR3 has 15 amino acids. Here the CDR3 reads CASSASTGINQPQHF. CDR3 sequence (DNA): TGCGCCAGCAGCGCCTCGACAGGGATCAATCAGCCCCAGCATTTT.

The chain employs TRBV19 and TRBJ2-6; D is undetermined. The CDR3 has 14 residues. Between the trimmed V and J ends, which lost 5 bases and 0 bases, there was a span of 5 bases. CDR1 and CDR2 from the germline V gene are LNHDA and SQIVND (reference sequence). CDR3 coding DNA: TGTGCCAGTAGTTACGTCTCTGGGGCCAACGTCCTGACTTTC. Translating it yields CASSYVSGANVLTF.

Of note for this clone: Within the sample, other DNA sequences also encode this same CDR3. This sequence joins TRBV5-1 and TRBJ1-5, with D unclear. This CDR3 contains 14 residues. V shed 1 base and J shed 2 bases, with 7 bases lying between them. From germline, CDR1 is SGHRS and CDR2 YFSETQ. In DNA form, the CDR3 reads TGCGCCAGCAGCTTGAGTGGCGGCAATCAGCCCCAGCATTTT. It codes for CASSLSGGNQPQHF. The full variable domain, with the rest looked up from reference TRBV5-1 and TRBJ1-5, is KAGVTQTPRYLIKTRGQQVTLSCSPISGHRSVSWYQQTPGQGLQFLFEYFSETQRNKGNFPGRFSGRQFSNSRSEMNVSTLELGDSALYLCASSLSGGNQPQHFGDGTRLSIL.

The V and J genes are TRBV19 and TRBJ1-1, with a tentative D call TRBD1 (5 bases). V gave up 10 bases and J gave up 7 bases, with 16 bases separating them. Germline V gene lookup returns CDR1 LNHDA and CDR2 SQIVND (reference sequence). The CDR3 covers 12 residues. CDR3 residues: CATSRGAGEAFF. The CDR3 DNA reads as TGTGCCACCTCCCGCGGGGCCGGTGAAGCTTTCTTT.

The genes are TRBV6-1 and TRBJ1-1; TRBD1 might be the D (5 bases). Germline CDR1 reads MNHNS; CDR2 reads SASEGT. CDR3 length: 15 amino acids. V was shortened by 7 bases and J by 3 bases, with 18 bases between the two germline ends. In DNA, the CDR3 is TGTGCCAGCAACGAACTGGGGACTCGGCACACTGAAGCTTTCTTT. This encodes CASNELGTRHTEAFF.